Below are 32 T cell receptor beta chains sequenced from a single sample in a study of blood T cell repertoires in COVID-19. Profiled with immunoSEQ multiplex PCR; TCRdb holds only in-frame clones, not every one. In the table there are 75,000 to 90,000 clones, 80% of which are singletons. The specimen sequenced was peripheral blood. The source is a woman in her thirties or forties with active or convalescent COVID-19.

The chain carries TRBV6-5 and TRBJ1-3, with TRBD1 matching 8 bases. Germline CDR1 MNHEY, CDR2 SVGAGI. The trim removed 4 bases at V and 0 bases at J, leaving 2 bases unmatched. The CDR3 runs to 15 residues. Here the CDR3 DNA reads TGTGCCAGCAGTTCCGGACAGGGCTCTGGAAACACCATATATTTT. Translation gives CASSSGQGSGNTIYF.

Concerning this clone: The sample contains more than one DNA sequence encoding this CDR3. The chain combines TRBV12-3 or TRBV12-4 with TRBJ1-5; no clear D. CDR3 length: 13 amino acids. Between the trimmed V and J ends, which lost 3 bases and 0 bases, there was a span of 3 bases. CDR3 in DNA: TGTGCCAGCAGTTTCGGTAGCAATCAGCCCCAGCATTTT. Protein sequence: CASSFGSNQPQHF.

This chain links TRBV6-1 with TRBJ2-5, with 12 bases aligning to TRBD2. The CDR3 has 19 residues. Germline V lookup: CDR1 MNHNS, CDR2 SASEGT. V was clipped by 0 bases and J by 4 bases; unmatched bases: 12. The CDR3: CASSEARLAGGLGRETQYF. The CDR3 coding sequence is TGTGCCAGCAGTGAAGCTCGGCTAGCGGGGGGGCTGGGCCGAGAGACCCAGTACTTC.

The chain couples TRBV11-2 to TRBJ2-3, with 7 bases matching TRBD1. CDR1 SGHAT and CDR2 FQNNGV come from the germline V gene. Trimming cost V 1 base and J 3 bases; bases outside gene matches: 7. This CDR3 is built from 16 residues. The CDR3 DNA reads TGTGCCAGCAGCTTAGCCAGTACACAGGGGACAGATACGCAGTATTTT. This gives the protein CASSLASTQGTDTQYF.

CDR3 DNA sequence: TGTGCCAGCTCACAAGGACAGGACAATGGCTACACCTTC. Its protein product is CASSQGQDNGYTF. This chain joins TRBV18 and TRBJ1-2; the match to TRBD1 covers 7 bases. This CDR3 spans 13 amino acids. Germline V lookup: CDR1 KGHSH, CDR2 LQKENI. Losses at the gene ends were 4 bases for V and 6 bases for J; bases not matched to a gene: 5.

The rearrangement joins TRBV6-5 to TRBJ1-6, with TRBD1 matching over 7 bases. Germline V CDR1 and CDR2: MNHEY, SVGAGI. This CDR3 has 14 residues. With V trimmed by 4 bases and J by 8 bases, 5 bases remained unmatched. CDR3 sequence: CASSLTGEYSPLHF. The CDR3 region has the DNA TGTGCCAGCAGTTTAACAGGGGAGTATTCACCCCTCCACTTT.

The chain joins TRBV7-2 to TRBJ2-5, with TRBD2 as a possible D gene (6 bases). CDR1 and CDR2 from the germline V gene are SGHTA and FQGNSA. V was pared by 0 bases and J by 9 bases, with 17 bases between. CDR3 length: 15 residues. The CDR3 is CASSLAGGPGEAQYF. CDR3 nucleotide sequence: TGTGCCAGCAGCTTAGCGGGGGGACCCGGTGAGGCCCAGTACTTC.

The chain is built from TRBV10-3 and TRBJ1-2; no firm D call. The germline V and J ends were trimmed by 2 bases and 8 bases, with 12 bases remaining between them. This CDR3 comprises 13 residues. Germline CDR1 ENHRY, CDR2 SYGVKD. The CDR3 spells CAISEASGYGYTF. CDR3 nucleotides: TGTGCCATCAGTGAGGCCTCAGGTTACGGCTACACCTTC.

This chain connects TRBV28 to TRBJ1-2, with TRBD1 as a possible D gene (5 bases). The CDR3 runs 15 residues. V dropped 4 bases and J dropped 2 bases, with 14 bases sitting between them. The germline gives CDR1 MDHEN, CDR2 SYDVKM. Written as DNA, the CDR3 is TGTGCCAGCAGTTCAACAGGCGATCCAAACTATGGCTACACCTTC. It encodes CASSSTGDPNYGYTF.

This rearrangement joins TRBV7-9 to TRBJ1-3; the match to TRBD1 covers 7 bases. The V gene end was trimmed by 1 base and the J gene end by 2 bases; junction bases not matched to a gene: 8. The CDR3 contains 17 residues. Germline CDR1 and CDR2: SEHNR and FQNEAQ (reference sequence). CDR3 bases: TGTGCCAGCAGCTTAGTTTACCACAGGGGAGCTGGAAACACCATATATTTT. Residues: CASSLVYHRGAGNTIYF.

The V and J genes are TRBV6-5 and TRBJ1-2, with 8 bases identical to TRBD1. The CDR3 is made up of 13 amino acids. The junction had 4 bases not matched to a gene; V was cut back by 6 bases and J by 4 bases. Germline V gene sequence: CDR1 MNHEY, CDR2 SVGAGI. The CDR3 region is CASSFGTGYGYTF. The CDR3 DNA is TGTGCCAGCAGCTTCGGGACAGGCTATGGCTACACCTTC.

V is TRBV19 and J is TRBJ1-2, with unresolved D. Trimming pared 3 bases from V and 1 base from J, leaving 15 bases between. The CDR3 totals 16 residues. In germline, CDR1 is LNHDA, CDR2 SQIVND (reference sequence). As DNA, the CDR3 is TGTGCCAGTAGTATCGAAGACACCTACCTTAACTATGGCTACACCTTC. Amino acids: CASSIEDTYLNYGYTF.

This clone was seen once. The chain combines TRBV5-6 with TRBJ1-1; D is unresolved. There are 13 residues in the CDR3. With 2 bases removed from V and 4 bases from J, the gap between germline ends came to 9 bases. Germline-derived CDR1 and CDR2 are SGHDT and YYEEEE. This chain's CDR3 is CASSFGRVTEAFF. In DNA, the CDR3 is TGTGCCAGCAGCTTTGGTCGGGTCACTGAAGCTTTCTTT.

As DNA, the CDR3 is TGTGCCAGCGCCGGTGTGGCGGGCCTTAGCACAGATACGCAGTATTTT. This codes for CASAGVAGLSTDTQYF. The J gene is TRBJ2-3, the V gene TRBV3-1 (or the pseudogene TRBV3-2); tentatively, D is TRBD2 (5 bases). Germline V CDR1 and CDR2: LGHDT, YNNKEL (reference sequence). Trimming stripped 8 bases from V and 0 bases from J, with 18 bases between. The CDR3 sequence is 16 residues long.

The V and J genes are TRBV19 and TRBJ2-5, with TRBD2 identical over 8 bases. The CDR3 sequence is 15 residues long. Germline trimming cut 7 bases from V and 2 bases from J; bases unmatched to any gene: 9. The germline V gene encodes CDR1 LNHDA and CDR2 SQIVND (reference sequence). CDR3 residues: CASTKTSVAQETQYF. CDR3 nucleotide sequence: TGTGCCAGTACTAAGACTAGCGTTGCTCAAGAGACCCAGTACTTC.

This clone showed up just once. V and J are TRBV5-1 and TRBJ2-5, with TRBD1 matching 8 bases. This CDR3 is 19 amino acids long. From germline, CDR1 is SGHRS and CDR2 YFSETQ. Germline trimming cut 0 bases from V and 10 bases from J; bases unmatched to any gene: 23. In DNA, the CDR3 is TGCGCCAGCAGCTTGGACCCCGGGACAGGCCGAATTAGGGGGGTTGTCCAGTACTTC. The encoded protein is CASSLDPGTGRIRGVVQYF.

The genes are TRBV7-3 and TRBJ1-2; no reliable D call. Germline values: CDR1 SGHTA, CDR2 FQGTGA. The V and J ends lost 3 bases and 3 bases respectively, with 20 bases between them. The CDR3 is made up of 17 amino acids. CDR3 in DNA: TGTGCCAGCAGCTTGAAGACATTCGAGACCCGATACTATGGCTACACCTTC. Its translation is CASSLKTFETRYYGYTF.

The V gene is TRBV11-3, the J gene TRBJ2-4; TRBD2 matches at 11 bases. CDR1 and CDR2 (germline): SGHNT, YENEEA. The CDR3 covers 17 residues. The V gene end was trimmed by 5 bases and the J gene end by 4 bases; junction bases not matched to a gene: 10. DNA for the CDR3: TGTGCCAGCAGCCCCGGCGGCTTAGCGGGAGGGAAAAACATTCAGTACTTC. This codes for CASSPGGLAGGKNIQYF.

V and J are TRBV7-3 and TRBJ2-6; no reliable D call. CDR1 SGHTA and CDR2 FQGTGA come from the germline V gene. CDR3 length equals 16 residues. Trimming removed 4 bases at V and 0 bases at J, with 10 bases between. The CDR3 DNA sequence: TGTGCCAGCAGCTCAAGCCCCGGCTCTGGGGCCAACGTCCTGACTTTC. Translating gives CASSSSPGSGANVLTF.

The gene calls are TRBV7-9 and TRBJ2-7; D may be TRBD2 (6 bases). Germline assignment: CDR1 SEHNR and CDR2 FQNEAQ (reference sequence). V dropped 0 bases and J dropped 7 bases, with 13 bases sitting between them. The CDR3 contains 14 residues. As DNA, the CDR3 is TGTGCCAGCAGCTTAGCGGCGGGGCTGAAAGAGCAGTACTTC. As protein: CASSLAAGLKEQYF.

V is TRBV7-2 and J is TRBJ2-3; tentatively, D is TRBD1 (6 bases). This CDR3 contains 15 residues. The V gene's germline CDR1 is SGHTA and CDR2 FQGNSA. Deletions cut 5 bases from V and 4 bases from J, with 16 bases between. CDR3 nucleotide sequence: TGTGCCAGCAGCCTGAGTATGGGGGCGGCAGATACGCAGTATTTT. This codes for CASSLSMGAADTQYF.

This chain connects TRBV5-6 to TRBJ1-2, with 8 bases lining up with TRBD1. Germline loops: CDR1 SGHDT, CDR2 YYEEEE. The V and J ends lost 2 bases and 4 bases, in that order; junction bases with no gene match: 16. This CDR3 is 18 amino acids long. This chain's CDR3 is CASSFPLGGQGGPYGYTF. The CDR3 DNA reads as TGTGCCAGCAGCTTTCCTCTCGGAGGACAGGGCGGGCCCTATGGCTACACCTTC.

This sequence joins TRBV28 and TRBJ1-4; D is unresolved. Trimming stripped 4 bases from V and 4 bases from J, with 10 bases between. The CDR3 is 14 amino acids. Germline CDR1 reads MDHEN; CDR2 reads SYDVKM. CDR3 loop: CASSWGEVNEKLFF. The CDR3 bases are TGTGCCAGCAGTTGGGGAGAGGTTAATGAAAAACTGTTTTTT.

This clone is medium-sized in the sample. V gene TRBV6-2 or TRBV6-3 combines with J gene TRBJ1-5; 7 nucleotides line up with TRBD1. This CDR3 spans 14 amino acids. The germline gives CDR1 MNHEY, CDR2 SVGEGT. The trim removed 5 bases at V and 7 bases at J, leaving 8 bases unmatched. The CDR3 is CASSTATGIQPQHF. The CDR3 region has the DNA TGTGCCAGCAGTACGGCGACAGGGATCCAGCCCCAGCATTTT.

The genes are TRBV5-1 and TRBJ2-3, with a possible D match to TRBD2 (5 bases). The CDR3 consists of 14 residues. V dropped 2 bases and J dropped 2 bases, with 9 bases sitting between them. Germline V gene lookup returns CDR1 SGHRS and CDR2 YFSETQ. CDR3 region: CASSFGLPTDTQYF. CDR3 sequence (DNA): TGCGCCAGCAGCTTCGGACTTCCCACAGATACGCAGTATTTT. Supplemented by reference TRBV5-1 and TRBJ2-3, the full variable domain reads KAGVTQTPRYLIKTRGQQVTLSCSPISGHRSVSWYQQTPGQGLQFLFEYFSETQRNKGNFPGRFSGRQFSNSRSEMNVSTLELGDSALYLCASSFGLPTDTQYFGPGTRLTVL.

The chain recombines TRBV9 with TRBJ1-4; D perhaps matches TRBD1 (6 bases). CDR3 length: 15 amino acids. Trimming cost V 1 base and J 4 bases, with 11 bases left between them. Germline values: CDR1 SGDLS, CDR2 YYNGEE. CDR3 nucleotide sequence: TGTGCCAGCAGCGTACGGGGCAGGGGTAATGAAAAACTGTTTTTT. Its protein product is CASSVRGRGNEKLFF.

This chain joins TRBV7-2 and TRBJ2-7; 10 bases fit TRBD1. Unmatched junction bases numbered 15, after V lost 6 bases and J lost 7 bases. CDR1 and CDR2 from the germline V gene are SGHTA and FQGNSA. CDR3 length: 16 amino acids. CDR3 nucleotides: TGTGCCAGCAGTAAAAATCTAGGACAGGGGGTACATGAGCAGTACTTC. Protein sequence: CASSKNLGQGVHEQYF.

This clone appeared a few times. This chain links TRBV27 with TRBJ2-1; 12 bases agree with TRBD2. The CDR3 is 15 amino acids. Looked up from germline, CDR1 is MNHEY and CDR2 is SMNVEV (reference sequence). The ends lost 6 bases at V and 12 bases at J; junction bases unmatched: 12. CDR3 residues: CASRKPGLAGLGQFF. CDR3 in DNA: TGTGCCAGCAGGAAACCGGGACTAGCGGGTTTAGGGCAGTTCTTC.

The chain recombines TRBV7-3 with TRBJ1-6; TRBD1 aligns across 11 bases. The CDR3 totals 17 residues. Losses at the gene ends were 3 bases for V and 8 bases for J; bases not matched to a gene: 9. Germline V lookup: CDR1 SGHTA, CDR2 FQGTGA. CDR3 sequence: CASSLNGQGATDSPLHF. CDR3 bases: TGTGCCAGCAGCTTGAATGGACAGGGGGCGACAGATTCACCCCTCCACTTT.

V is TRBV12-3 or TRBV12-4 and J is TRBJ1-5; TRBD1 agrees at 8 bases. Trimming removed 6 bases from V and 5 bases from J; junction bases left unmatched: 3. This CDR3 is 13 amino acids long. The CDR3 DNA is TGTGCCAGCAGCATGACAGGGGATCAGCCCCAGCATTTT. Its protein product is CASSMTGDQPQHF.

This clone came up once. V usage is TRBV5-8 and J usage is TRBJ1-2, with D perhaps TRBD1 (6 bases). The germline V gene encodes CDR1 SGHTS and CDR2 YDEGEE. The CDR3 spans 14 residues. V shed 4 bases and J shed 5 bases, with 15 bases lying between them. CDR3 region: CASSPTGISYGYTF. Written as DNA, the CDR3 is TGTGCCAGCAGCCCTACAGGGATATCGTATGGCTACACCTTC. Drawing the rest from reference TRBV5-8 and TRBJ1-2, the complete variable domain is EAGVTQSPTHLIKTRGQQATLRCSPISGHTSVYWYQQALGLGLQFLLWYDEGEERNRGNFPPRFSGRQFPNYSSELNVNALELEDSALYLCASSPTGISYGYTFGSGTRLTVV.

The chain combines TRBV9 with TRBJ2-7; D perhaps matches TRBD2 (7 bases). Germline CDR1 is SGDLS and CDR2 is YYNGEE. The V and J ends lost 0 bases and 1 base respectively, with 14 bases between them. CDR3 length: 16 residues. CDR3 in amino acids: CASSVGGGTSSYEQYF. CDR3 nucleotides: TGTGCCAGCAGCGTAGGGGGGGGCACAAGTTCCTACGAGCAGTACTTC.